This T cell receptor (beta chain) was sequenced in a study of spatial heterogeneity in lung cancer. Whole-study context: Consistently, beta-chain sequences turned up in larger numbers than alpha-chain sequences did.

Every individual TCR cDNA molecule carried its own unique molecular identifier, which allowed correction of PCR and sequencing errors. A single record per CDR3 protein comes from TCRdb applying MiXCR to the 5' RACE reads. Of thousands of distinct CDR3 sequences listed, 4% to 5% were seen once; the top ten hold around 28%. Study-level findings and limits: Blood contained ubiquitous expanded tumor TCRs more at resection than at follow-up.

This clonotype appeared many times. Its matching antigen is unknown. This beta chain appears as a stray read in a library generated for alpha chains; its size is not informative. The germline V gene has CDR1 ENHRY and CDR2 SYGVKD. CDR3 length: 15 residues. Trimming pared 0 bases from V and 5 bases from J, leaving 10 bases between. The time point denotes: sample taken at primary tumor resection. Tumor, nontumor lung or frozen PBMC supplied whole RNA that was sequenced unsorted. Untreated early-stage non-small cell lung cancer patients, around 72 in total, were the donors. The rearrangement joins TRBV10-3 to TRBJ1-4, with D unresolved. The TCR sequence derives from a male donor with early-stage non-small cell lung cancer. The source was PBMCs, collected at surgery. The DNA of the CDR3 is TGTGCCATCAGTGAGTCTTGGCAGACGAATGAAAAACTGTTTTTT. This codes for CAISESWQTNEKLFF.